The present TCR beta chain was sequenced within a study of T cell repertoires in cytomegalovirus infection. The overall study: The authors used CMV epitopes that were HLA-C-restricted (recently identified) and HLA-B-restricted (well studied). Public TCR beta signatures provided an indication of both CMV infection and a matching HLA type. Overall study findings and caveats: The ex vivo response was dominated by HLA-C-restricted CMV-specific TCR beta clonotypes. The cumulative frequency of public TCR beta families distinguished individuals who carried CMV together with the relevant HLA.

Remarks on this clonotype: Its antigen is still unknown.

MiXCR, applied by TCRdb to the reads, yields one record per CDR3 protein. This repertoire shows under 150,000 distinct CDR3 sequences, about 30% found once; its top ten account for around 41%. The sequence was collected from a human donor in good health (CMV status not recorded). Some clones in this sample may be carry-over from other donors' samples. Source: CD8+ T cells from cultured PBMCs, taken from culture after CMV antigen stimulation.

CDR3 protein: CASSEEFGNTIYF. DNA of the CDR3: TGTGCCAGCAGCGAGGAATTCGGAAACACCATATATTTT. V usage is TRBV7-8 and J usage is TRBJ1-3, with D uncertain. V was cut by 5 bases and J by 4 bases, with 9 bases left in between. This CDR3 has 13 residues. Germline V CDR1 and CDR2: SGHVS, FQNEAQ.